This TCR beta chain came from a study of T cells in localized non-small cell lung cancer. Method: immunoSEQ multiplex PCR; TCRdb's copy keeps in-frame clones and lacks some. In the table there are around 2,300 clones, 20% to 25% of which are singletons. For this clone: The antigen is undetermined.

General study results and limits: Paired adjacent lung recovered a median about 61 of the top 100 tumor clones. T cell clonality was highest in uninvolved adjacent lung, above tumor. It remains possible that heterogeneity exists, since only one tumor region was sequenced.

V lost 6 bases, J lost 2 bases, and 11 bases lay in between. The CDR3 loop spans 14 amino acids. The clonotype was recovered from a man aged 40 to 70 with stage III lung adenocarcinoma. This specimen was lung tumor tissue, taken before any cancer treatment. The V and J genes are TRBV6-7 and TRBJ2-1, with TRBD1 as a possible D gene (5 bases). TRBV6-7 has ORF status, its function being uncertain. This CDR3 is CASSFDSTYNEQFF. CDR3 bases: TGTGCCAGCAGCTTCGACAGTACCTACAATGAGCAGTTCTTC.